These 15 T cell receptor beta chains share one sample of origin, sequenced in a study of metastatic and nonmetastatic thyroid tumors. Thyroid surgery took place with no prior treatment in any patient. TCRdb re-clonotyped the PCR reads via MiXCR. The data show tens of thousands of clones, roughly a quarter seen once. The sample comprised blood. These receptors were taken from a female donor with papillary thyroid cancer or a benign thyroid nodule (not recorded which). Some clones in this sample may be carry-over from other donors' samples.

This clone was recorded at least ten times. This may stem from a read error, because a much larger clone lies one nucleotide away. The chain is built from TRBV4-3 and TRBJ1-1; TRBD1 matches 11 bases. With V trimmed by 3 bases and J by 4 bases, 7 bases remained unmatched. Germline CDR1 and CDR2: LGHNA and YSLEER. The CDR3 has 16 residues. CDR3 residues: CASSQSRTGGVTEAFF. DNA for the CDR3: TGCGCCAGCAGCCAGAGCCGGACAGGGGGCGTCACTGAAGCTTTCTTT.

This clone was detected only a few times. The rearrangement links TRBV12-3 or TRBV12-4 to TRBJ2-7; D is perhaps TRBD2 (7 bases). CDR3 length: 14 residues. V shed 3 bases and J shed 4 bases, with 13 bases lying between them. The CDR3 DNA reads TGTGCCAGCAGTTTCAGGGGCGGGAGTTACGAGCAGTACTTC. Amino acid sequence: CASSFRGGSYEQYF.

The sample holds many counts of this clone. The chain carries TRBV6-1 and TRBJ2-2; possibly TRBD1 for D (6 bases). Trimming took off 6 bases at V and 8 bases at J, with 19 bases between the two ends. CDR3 size: 15 residues. Germline CDR1 and CDR2: MNHNS and SASEGT. Here the CDR3 DNA reads TGTGCCAGCAGCCGCGACAGGACTGGGAAAGGGGAGCTGTTTTTT. Protein: CASSRDRTGKGELFF.

The chain recombines TRBV7-3 with TRBJ2-1, with no clear D. The CDR3 totals 15 residues. The V and J ends lost 3 bases and 5 bases respectively, with 14 bases between them. From germline, CDR1 is SGHTA and CDR2 FQGTGA. CDR3 DNA: TGTGCCAGCAGCTTTTATTCAGGAGTCCACAATGAGCAGTTCTTC. Its protein is CASSFYSGVHNEQFF.

Within the sample, this clone is medium-sized. This chain joins TRBV27 and TRBJ1-6; 9 bases agree with TRBD1. The CDR3 has 16 residues. Trimming took 1 base from V and 7 from J; bases not matched to a gene: 5. Per germline, CDR1 MNHEY and CDR2 SMNVEV (reference sequence). DNA of the CDR3: TGTGCCAGCAGTTTATGGCCACAGGGGGCAAATTCACCCCTCCACTTT. Its translation: CASSLWPQGANSPLHF.

This clone was seen repeatedly, ten times or more. V gene TRBV30 combines with J gene TRBJ1-6; D perhaps matches TRBD1 (5 bases). From germline, CDR1 is GTSNPN and CDR2 SVGIG (reference sequence). The V gene lost 3 bases and the J gene lost 5 bases, with 14 bases spanning the gap. CDR3 length: 15 amino acids. CDR3 sequence reads: CAWRRRQPNNSPLHF. In DNA, the CDR3 is TGTGCCTGGAGGAGGAGACAGCCAAATAATTCACCCCTCCACTTT.

As for this clone: A much bigger clone sits one base away, suggesting this may be a read error. Other DNA sequences from this sample encode an identical CDR3 as well. This chain joins TRBV7-9 and TRBJ2-3; 8 bases fit TRBD1. CDR1 and CDR2 from the germline V gene are SEHNR and FQNEAQ (reference sequence). The CDR3 is made up of 13 amino acids. CDR3 amino acids: CASSRPTGVAQYF. DNA for the CDR3: TGTGCCAGCAGCCGCCCGACAGGGGTAGCGCAATATTTT.

The rearrangement uses TRBV20-1 and TRBJ1-1; 7 bases match TRBD1. The germline V gene encodes CDR1 DFQATT and CDR2 SNEGSKA (reference sequence). The junction had 11 bases not matched to a gene; V was cut back by 4 bases and J by 6 bases. The CDR3 length is 14 residues. This CDR3 is CSATRDSSLPEAFF. CDR3 nucleotides: TGCAGTGCTACAAGGGACAGTTCCCTACCTGAAGCTTTCTTT.

The chain has TRBV20-1 and TRBJ2-7; D ambiguous. Germline V CDR1 and CDR2: DFQATT, SNEGSKA (reference sequence). The CDR3 covers 11 residues. In DNA, the CDR3 is TGCAGCGAAATAAGCTCCTACGAGCAGTACTTC. Protein product: CSEISSYEQYF.

Concerning this clone itself: The junction does not match germline at one end; this may be a read error. The chain has TRBV2 and TRBJ2-1, with D tentatively TRBD1 (6 bases). The length of the CDR3 is 13 residues. CDR1 is SNHLY, CDR2 FYNNEI, per germline. CDR3 coding DNA: TGTGCTGGGAAGGACAGCTCCTTCAATGAGCAGTTCTTC. Its translation: CAGKDSSFNEQFF.

This clone appeared a few times. The same CDR3 is also encoded by other DNA sequences in this sample. The gene calls are TRBV20-1 and TRBJ1-4; TRBD1 is a possible D gene (5 bases). This CDR3 contains 16 residues. Germline CDR1 is DFQATT and CDR2 is SNEGSKA (reference sequence). Trimming left V 3 bases short and J 7 bases short, with 21 bases between. The CDR3 DNA reads as TGCAGTGCTAGGGATCTTGGGTCTGGGGGGGGTGAAAAACTGTTTTTT. Translation: CSARDLGSGGGEKLFF.

This chain connects TRBV18 to TRBJ2-1; D might be TRBD2 (5 bases). The germline gives CDR1 KGHSH, CDR2 LQKENI. The CDR3 loop spans 14 amino acids. Trimming cost V 2 bases and J 6 bases, with 11 bases left between them. Here the CDR3 DNA reads TGTGCCAGCTCACCAACGAAACTAGGCAATGAGCAGTTCTTC. This gives the protein CASSPTKLGNEQFF.

By share, this clone ranks as medium-sized. The chain couples TRBV20-1 to TRBJ2-1; TRBD1 matches 8 bases. The CDR3 has 12 amino acids. Germline V CDR1 and CDR2: DFQATT, SNEGSKA (reference sequence). The CDR3 sequence is CGAGQGGNEQFF. DNA for the CDR3: TGCGGAGCCGGACAGGGTGGGAATGAGCAGTTCTTC.

There are many counts of this clone. The J gene is TRBJ1-2, the V gene TRBV6-2 or TRBV6-3, with D maybe TRBD1 (5 bases). Germline CDR1 reads MNHEY; CDR2 reads SVGEGT. Trimming pared 0 bases from V and 3 bases from J, leaving 14 bases between. The CDR3 runs to 16 residues. CDR3: CASSYSPSGTDYGYTF. The CDR3 DNA reads TGTGCCAGCAGTTACTCTCCTTCAGGGACGGACTATGGCTACACCTTC.

This clone was picked up many times. The chain uses TRBV10-2 and TRBJ2-7; TRBD2 matches 8 bases. CDR3 length: 15 residues. CDR1 is WSHSY and CDR2 is SAAADI in the germline V gene. V lost 2 bases and J lost 2; bases outside the gene matches: 5. CDR3 coding DNA: TGCGCCAGCAGTGAGGGAGCGGGAGTCCCCTACGAGCAGTACTTC. It encodes CASSEGAGVPYEQYF.